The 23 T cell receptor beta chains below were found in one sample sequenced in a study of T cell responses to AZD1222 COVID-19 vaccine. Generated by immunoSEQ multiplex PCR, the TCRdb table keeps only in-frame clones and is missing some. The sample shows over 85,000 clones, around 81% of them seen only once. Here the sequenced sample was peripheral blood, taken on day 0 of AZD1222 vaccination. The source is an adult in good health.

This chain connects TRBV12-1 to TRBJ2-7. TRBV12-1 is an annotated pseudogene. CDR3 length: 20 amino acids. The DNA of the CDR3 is TGTGCCAGCAGCTTTGACAGCGTTTGGTTCACTGCTGTCATCTCCTACGAGCAGTACTTC. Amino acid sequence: CASSFDSVWFTAVISYEQYF.

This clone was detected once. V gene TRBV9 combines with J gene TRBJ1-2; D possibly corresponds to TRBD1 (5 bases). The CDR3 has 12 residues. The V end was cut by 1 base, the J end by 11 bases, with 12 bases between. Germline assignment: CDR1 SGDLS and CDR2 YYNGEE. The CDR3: CASSVRQGAYTF. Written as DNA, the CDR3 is TGTGCCAGCAGCGTACGTCAGGGCGCTTACACCTTC.

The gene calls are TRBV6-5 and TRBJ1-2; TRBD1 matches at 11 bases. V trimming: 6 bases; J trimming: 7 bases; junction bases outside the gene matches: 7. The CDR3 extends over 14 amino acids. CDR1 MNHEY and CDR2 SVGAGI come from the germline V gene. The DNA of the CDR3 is TGTGCCAGCAGCTCCCAGGACAGGGGGCCTGGCTACACCTTC. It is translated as CASSSQDRGPGYTF.

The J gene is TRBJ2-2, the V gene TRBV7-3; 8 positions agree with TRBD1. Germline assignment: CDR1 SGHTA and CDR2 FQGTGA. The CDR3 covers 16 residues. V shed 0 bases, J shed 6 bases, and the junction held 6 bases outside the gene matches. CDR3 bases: TGTGCCAGCAGCTTAACCAGGGGGCGGTTGGCCGGGGAGCTGTTTTTT. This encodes CASSLTRGRLAGELFF.

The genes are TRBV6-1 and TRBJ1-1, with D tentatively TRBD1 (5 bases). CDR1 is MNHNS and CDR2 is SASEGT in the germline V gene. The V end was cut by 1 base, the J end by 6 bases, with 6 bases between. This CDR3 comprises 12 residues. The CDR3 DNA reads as TGTGCCAGCAGTGAAGGCAGGGCTGAAGCTTTCTTT. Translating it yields CASSEGRAEAFF.

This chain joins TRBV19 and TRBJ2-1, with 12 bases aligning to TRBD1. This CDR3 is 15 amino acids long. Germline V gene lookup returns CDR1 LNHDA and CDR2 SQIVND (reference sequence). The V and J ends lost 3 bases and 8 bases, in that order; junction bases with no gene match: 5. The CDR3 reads CASSIPGQGAYEQFF. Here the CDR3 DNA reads TGTGCCAGTAGTATCCCGGGACAGGGGGCCTATGAGCAGTTCTTC.

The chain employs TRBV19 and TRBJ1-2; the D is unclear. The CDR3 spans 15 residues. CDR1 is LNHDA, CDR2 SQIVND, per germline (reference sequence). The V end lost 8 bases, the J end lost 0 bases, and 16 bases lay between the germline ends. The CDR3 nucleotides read TGTGCCAGTTGCACTATTGGACTCCCTAACTATGGCTACACCTTC. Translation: CASCTIGLPNYGYTF.

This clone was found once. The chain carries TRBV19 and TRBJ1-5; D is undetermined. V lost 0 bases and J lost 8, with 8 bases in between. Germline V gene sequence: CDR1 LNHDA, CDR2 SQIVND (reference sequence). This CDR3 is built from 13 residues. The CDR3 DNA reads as TGTGCCAGTAGTATAGAATCCGGGGAGCCCCAGCATTTT. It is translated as CASSIESGEPQHF.

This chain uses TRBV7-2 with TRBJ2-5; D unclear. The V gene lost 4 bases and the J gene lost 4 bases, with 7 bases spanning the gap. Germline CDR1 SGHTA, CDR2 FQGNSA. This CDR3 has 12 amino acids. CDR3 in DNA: TGTGCCAGCAGCTCCAGCATAGAGACCCAGTACTTC. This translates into CASSSSIETQYF.

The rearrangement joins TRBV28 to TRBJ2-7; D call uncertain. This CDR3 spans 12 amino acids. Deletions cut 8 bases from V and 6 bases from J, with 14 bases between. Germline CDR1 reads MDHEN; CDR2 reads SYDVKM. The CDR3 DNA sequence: TGTGCCAGCCCCTCACGGGTGGGCGAGCAGTACTTC. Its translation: CASPSRVGEQYF. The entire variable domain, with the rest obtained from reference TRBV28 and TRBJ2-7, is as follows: DVKVTQSSRYLVKRTGEKVFLECVQDMDHENMFWYRQDPGLGLRLIYFSYDVKMKEKGDIPEGYSVSREKKERFSLILESASTNQTSMYLCASPSRVGEQYFGPGTRLTVT.

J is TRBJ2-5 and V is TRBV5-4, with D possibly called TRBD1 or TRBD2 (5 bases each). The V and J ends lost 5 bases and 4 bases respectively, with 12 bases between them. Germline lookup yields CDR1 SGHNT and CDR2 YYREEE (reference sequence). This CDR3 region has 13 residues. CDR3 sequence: CASRRGVAETQYF. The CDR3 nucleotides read TGTGCCAGCAGGAGAGGGGTGGCAGAGACCCAGTACTTC.

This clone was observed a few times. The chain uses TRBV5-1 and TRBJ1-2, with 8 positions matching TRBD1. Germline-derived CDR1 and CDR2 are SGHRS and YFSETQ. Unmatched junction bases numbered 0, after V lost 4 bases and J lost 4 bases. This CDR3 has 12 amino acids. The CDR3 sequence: CASSTGGYGYTF. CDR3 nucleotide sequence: TGCGCCAGCAGCACAGGGGGCTATGGCTACACCTTC.

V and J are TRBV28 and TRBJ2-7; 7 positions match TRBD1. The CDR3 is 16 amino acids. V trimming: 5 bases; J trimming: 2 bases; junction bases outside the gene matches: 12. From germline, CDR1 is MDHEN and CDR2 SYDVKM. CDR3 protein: CASSPPSGQQAYEQYF. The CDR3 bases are TGTGCCAGCAGTCCCCCCTCGGGACAGCAAGCCTACGAGCAGTACTTC.

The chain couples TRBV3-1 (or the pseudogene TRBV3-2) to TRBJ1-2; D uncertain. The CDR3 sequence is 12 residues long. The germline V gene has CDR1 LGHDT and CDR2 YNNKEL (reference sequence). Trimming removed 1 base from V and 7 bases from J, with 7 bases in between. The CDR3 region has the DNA TGTGCCAGCAGCCAAGCTATGGTTGGCTACACCTTC. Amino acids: CASSQAMVGYTF.

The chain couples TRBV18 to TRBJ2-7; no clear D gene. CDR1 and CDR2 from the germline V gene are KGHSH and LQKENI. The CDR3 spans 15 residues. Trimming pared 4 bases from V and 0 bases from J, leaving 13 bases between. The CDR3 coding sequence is TGTGCCAGCTCACGAGACTTCTCCACCTCCTACGAGCAGTACTTC. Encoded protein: CASSRDFSTSYEQYF.

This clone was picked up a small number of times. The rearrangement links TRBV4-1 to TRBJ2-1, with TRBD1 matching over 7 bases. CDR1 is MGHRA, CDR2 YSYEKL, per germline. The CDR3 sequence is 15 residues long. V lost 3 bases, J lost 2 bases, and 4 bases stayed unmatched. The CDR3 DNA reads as TGCGCCAGCAGCCAGACAGGGCAGACCTACAATGAGCAGTTCTTC. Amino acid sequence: CASSQTGQTYNEQFF.

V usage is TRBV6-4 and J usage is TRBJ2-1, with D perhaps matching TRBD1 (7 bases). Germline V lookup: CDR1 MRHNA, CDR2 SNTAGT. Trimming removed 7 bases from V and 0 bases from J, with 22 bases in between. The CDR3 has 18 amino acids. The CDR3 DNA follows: TGTGCCAGCATTATCGACGCGGGACAGACAAGCTCCTACAATGAGCAGTTCTTC. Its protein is CASIIDAGQTSSYNEQFF.

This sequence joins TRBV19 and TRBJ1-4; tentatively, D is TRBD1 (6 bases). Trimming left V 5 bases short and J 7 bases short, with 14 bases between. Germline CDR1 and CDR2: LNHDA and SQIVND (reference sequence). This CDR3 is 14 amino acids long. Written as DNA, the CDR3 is TGTGCCAGTAGTCGACAGGCCGGGGCTGAAAAACTGTTTTTT. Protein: CASSRQAGAEKLFF. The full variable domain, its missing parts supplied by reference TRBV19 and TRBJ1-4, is DGGITQSPKYLFRKEGQNVTLSCEQNLNHDAMYWYRQDPGQGLRLIYYSQIVNDFQKGDIAEGYSVSREKKESFPLTVTSAQKNPTAFYLCASSRQAGAEKLFFGSGTQLSVL.

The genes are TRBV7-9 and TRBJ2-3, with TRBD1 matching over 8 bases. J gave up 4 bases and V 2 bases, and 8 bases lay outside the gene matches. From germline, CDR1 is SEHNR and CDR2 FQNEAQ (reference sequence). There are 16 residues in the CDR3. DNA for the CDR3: TGTGCCAGCAGCTTACGGACAGGGTCAAACCCAGATACGCAGTATTTT. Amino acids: CASSLRTGSNPDTQYF. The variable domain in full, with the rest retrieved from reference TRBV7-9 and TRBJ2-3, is DTGVSQNPRHKITKRGQNVTFRCDPISEHNRLYWYRQTLGQGPEFLTYFQNEAQLEKSRLLSDRFSAERPKGSFSTLEIQRTEQGDSAMYLCASSLRTGSNPDTQYFGPGTRLTVL.

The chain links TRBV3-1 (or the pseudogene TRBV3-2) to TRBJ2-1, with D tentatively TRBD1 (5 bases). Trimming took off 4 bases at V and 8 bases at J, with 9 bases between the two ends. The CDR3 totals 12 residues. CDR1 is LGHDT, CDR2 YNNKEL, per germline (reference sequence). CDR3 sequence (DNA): TGTGCCAGCAGCCCAGGGTGGGATGAGCAGTTCTTC. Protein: CASSPGWDEQFF.

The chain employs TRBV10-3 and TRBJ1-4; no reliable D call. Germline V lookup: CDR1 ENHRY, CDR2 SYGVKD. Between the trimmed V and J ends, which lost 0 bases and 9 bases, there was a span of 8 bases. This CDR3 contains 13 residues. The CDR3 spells CAISESLQQKLFF. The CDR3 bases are TGTGCCATCAGTGAGTCGTTGCAGCAAAAACTGTTTTTT.

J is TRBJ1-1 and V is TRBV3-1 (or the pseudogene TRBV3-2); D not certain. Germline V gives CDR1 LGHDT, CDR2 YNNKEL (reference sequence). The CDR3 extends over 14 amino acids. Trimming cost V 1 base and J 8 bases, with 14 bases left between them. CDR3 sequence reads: CASSQGAGRAEAFF. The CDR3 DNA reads TGTGCCAGCAGCCAAGGGGCGGGCCGGGCGGAAGCTTTCTTT.

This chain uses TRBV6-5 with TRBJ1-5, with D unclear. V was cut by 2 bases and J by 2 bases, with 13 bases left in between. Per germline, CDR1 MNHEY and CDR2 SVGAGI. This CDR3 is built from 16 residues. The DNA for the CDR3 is TGTGCCAGCAGTTACGAAGGAGATGTGCGCAATCAGCCCCAGCATTTT. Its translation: CASSYEGDVRNQPQHF.